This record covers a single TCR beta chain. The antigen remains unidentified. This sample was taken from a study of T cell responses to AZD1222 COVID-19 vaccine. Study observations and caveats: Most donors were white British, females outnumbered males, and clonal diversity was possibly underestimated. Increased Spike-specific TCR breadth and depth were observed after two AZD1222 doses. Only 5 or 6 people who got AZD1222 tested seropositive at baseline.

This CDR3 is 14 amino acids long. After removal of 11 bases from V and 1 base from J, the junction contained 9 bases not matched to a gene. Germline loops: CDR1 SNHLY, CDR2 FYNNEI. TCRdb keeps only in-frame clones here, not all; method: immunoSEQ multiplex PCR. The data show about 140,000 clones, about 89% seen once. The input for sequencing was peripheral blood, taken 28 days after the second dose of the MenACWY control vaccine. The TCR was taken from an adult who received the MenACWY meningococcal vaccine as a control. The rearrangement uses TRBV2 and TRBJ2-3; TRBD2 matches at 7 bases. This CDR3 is CAGQSGARTDTQYF. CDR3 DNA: TGTGCCGGCCAGAGCGGGGCCCGCACAGATACGCAGTATTTT.